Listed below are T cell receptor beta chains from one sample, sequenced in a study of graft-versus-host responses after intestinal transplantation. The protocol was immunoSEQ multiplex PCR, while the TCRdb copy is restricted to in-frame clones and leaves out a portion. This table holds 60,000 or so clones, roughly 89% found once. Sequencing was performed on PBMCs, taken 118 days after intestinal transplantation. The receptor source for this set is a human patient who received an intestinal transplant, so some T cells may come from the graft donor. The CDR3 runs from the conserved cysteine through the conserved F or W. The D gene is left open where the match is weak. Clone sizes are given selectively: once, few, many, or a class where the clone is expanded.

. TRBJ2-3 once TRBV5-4 TGTGCCAGCAGTTTCGGACAGACAAGCACAGATACGCAGTATTTT CASSFGQTSTDTQYF
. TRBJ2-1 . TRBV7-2 TGTGCCAGCAGCTTAATGGTCGGAACCTACAATGAGCAGTTCTTC CASSLMVGTYNEQFF
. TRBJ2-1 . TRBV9 TGTGCCAGCAGCCCCCGGGACTGGGATGAGCAGTTCTTC CASSPRDWDEQFF
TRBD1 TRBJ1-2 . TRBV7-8 TGTGCCAGCAGCTTAGCGCGGGGAGGGGGCACTGGCTACACCTTC CASSLARGGGTGYTF
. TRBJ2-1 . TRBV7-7 TGTGCTAGCAGCTGGGACCCCGTGGGTGAGCAGTTCTTC CASSWDPVGEQFF
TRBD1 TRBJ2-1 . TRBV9 TGTGCCAGCAGCTCGAGGGACAGGTTCTACAATGAGCAGTTCTTC CASSSRDRFYNEQFF
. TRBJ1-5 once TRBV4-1 TGCGCCAGCAGCCAAGGTCACAGGGACCCCAATCAGCCCCAGCATTTT CASSQGHRDPNQPQHF
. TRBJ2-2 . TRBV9 TGTGCCAGCAGCGTAGGACAGCACGGGGAGCTGTTTTTT CASSVGQHGELFF
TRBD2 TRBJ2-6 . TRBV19 TGTGCCAGCGGACCCCTAGCGGGCGGGGCCAACGTCCTGACTTTC CASGPLAGGANVLTF
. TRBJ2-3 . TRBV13 TGTGCCAGCAGCCCCAGTCGAATCCTCACAGATACGCAGTATTTT CASSPSRILTDTQYF
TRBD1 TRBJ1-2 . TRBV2 TGTGCCAGCAGTGAAGCCAGGACAGGAGCTAACTATGGCTACACCTTC CASSEARTGANYGYTF
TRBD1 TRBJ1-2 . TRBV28 TGTGCCAGCAGACGGACAGGTGGCACTAACTATGGCTACACCTTC CASRRTGGTNYGYTF
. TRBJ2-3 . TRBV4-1 TGCGCCAGCAGCCAAACACCGCGTAGCACAGATACGCAGTATTTT CASSQTPRSTDTQYF
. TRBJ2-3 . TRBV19 TGTGCCAGTAGTAACCGGGCCACAGATACGCAGTATTTT CASSNRATDTQYF
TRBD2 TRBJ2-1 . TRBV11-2 TGTGCCAGCAGCCCAGCGGGGGCCAACTACAATGAGCAGTTCTTC CASSPAGANYNEQFF
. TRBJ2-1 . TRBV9 TGTGCCAGCAGCCCCAGGATACTCCCGGGAACTGAGCAGTTCTTC CASSPRILPGTEQFF
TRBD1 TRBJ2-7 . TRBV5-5 TGTGCCAGCAGCCGCGGACAGGGTTGGGAGCAGTACTTC CASSRGQGWEQYF
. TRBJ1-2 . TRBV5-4 TGTGCCAGCAGATTCGACAGGCTCCTCTATGGCTACACCTTC CASRFDRLLYGYTF
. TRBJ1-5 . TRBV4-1 TGCGCCAGCAGCCAAGATTGGGGGGCGGGGGACCAGCCCCAGCATTTT CASSQDWGAGDQPQHF
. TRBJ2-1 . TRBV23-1 TGCGCCAGCAGACGATCAGGGGAAGGCTCCTACAATGAGCAGTTCTTC CASRRSGEGSYNEQFF
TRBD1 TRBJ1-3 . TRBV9 TGTGCCAGCAGTTTGGGACAGGGGTATGGAAACACCATATATTTT CASSLGQGYGNTIYF
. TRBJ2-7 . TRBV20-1 TGCAGTGCCCCTGCGGGACCACAGCCCTACTTC CSAPAGPQPYF
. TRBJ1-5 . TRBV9 TGTGCCAGCAGCGTAGGCCCGAGACGCGATCAGCCCCAGCATTTT CASSVGPRRDQPQHF
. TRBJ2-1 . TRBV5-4 TGTGCCAGCAGCCCTGGGGGGTATTTAGGCAATGAGCAGTTCTTC CASSPGGYLGNEQFF
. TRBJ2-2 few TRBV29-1 TGCAGCGTTGTATGGGGGACGAACACCGGGGAGCTGTTTTTT CSVVWGTNTGELFF